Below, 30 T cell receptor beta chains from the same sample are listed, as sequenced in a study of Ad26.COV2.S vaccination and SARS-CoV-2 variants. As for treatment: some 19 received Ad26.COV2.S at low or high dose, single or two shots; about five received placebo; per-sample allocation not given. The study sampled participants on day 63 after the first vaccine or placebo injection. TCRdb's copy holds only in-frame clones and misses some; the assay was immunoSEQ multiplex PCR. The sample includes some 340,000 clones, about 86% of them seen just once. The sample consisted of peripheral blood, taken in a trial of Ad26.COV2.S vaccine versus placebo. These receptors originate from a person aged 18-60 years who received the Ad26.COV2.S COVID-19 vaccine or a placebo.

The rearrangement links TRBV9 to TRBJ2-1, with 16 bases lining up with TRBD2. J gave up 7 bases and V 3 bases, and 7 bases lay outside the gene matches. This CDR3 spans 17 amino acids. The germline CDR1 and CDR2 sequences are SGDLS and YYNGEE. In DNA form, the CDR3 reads TGTGCCAGCAGCGGCGGGACTAGCGGGGGGGCTAGGAATGAGCAGTTCTTC. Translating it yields CASSGGTSGGARNEQFF.

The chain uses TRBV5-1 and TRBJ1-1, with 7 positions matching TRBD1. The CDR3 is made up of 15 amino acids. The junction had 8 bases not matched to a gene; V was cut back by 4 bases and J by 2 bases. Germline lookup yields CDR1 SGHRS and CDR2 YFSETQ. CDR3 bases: TGCGCCAGCAGCCTCGACAGGGCGGCAAACACTGAAGCTTTCTTT. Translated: CASSLDRAANTEAFF.

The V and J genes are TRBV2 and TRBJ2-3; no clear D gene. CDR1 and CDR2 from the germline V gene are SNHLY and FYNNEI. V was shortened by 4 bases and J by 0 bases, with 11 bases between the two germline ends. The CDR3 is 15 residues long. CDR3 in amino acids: CASSAWYTSTDTQYF. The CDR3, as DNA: TGTGCCAGCAGTGCTTGGTATACTAGCACAGATACGCAGTATTTT.

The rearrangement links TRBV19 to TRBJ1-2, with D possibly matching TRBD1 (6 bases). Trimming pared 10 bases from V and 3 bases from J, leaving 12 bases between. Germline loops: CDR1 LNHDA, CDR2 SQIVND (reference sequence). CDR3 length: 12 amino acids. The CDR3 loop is CATKRTDYGYTF. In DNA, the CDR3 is TGTGCCACCAAACGGACAGACTATGGCTACACCTTC.

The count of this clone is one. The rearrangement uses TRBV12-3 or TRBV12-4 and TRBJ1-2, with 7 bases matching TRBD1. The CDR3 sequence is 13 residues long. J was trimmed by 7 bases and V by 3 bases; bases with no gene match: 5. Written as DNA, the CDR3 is TGTGCCAGCAGTTTGGAGGGGGCGTCTGGCTACACCTTC. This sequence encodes CASSLEGASGYTF.

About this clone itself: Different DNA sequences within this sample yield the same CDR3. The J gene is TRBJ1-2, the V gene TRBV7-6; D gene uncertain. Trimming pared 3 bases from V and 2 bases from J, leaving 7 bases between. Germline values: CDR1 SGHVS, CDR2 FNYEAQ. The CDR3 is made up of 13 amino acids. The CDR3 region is CASSLEQNYGYTF. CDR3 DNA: TGTGCCAGCAGCTTGGAACAGAACTATGGCTACACCTTC.

DNA of the CDR3: TGTGCCAGCAGCTTAGTTACTTCGGAGAGCGAACTGTTTTTT. Translated, it gives CASSLVTSESELFF. The genes are TRBV11-2 and TRBJ1-4; D is uncertain. V was clipped by 1 base and J by 12 bases, with 15 bases between them. The CDR3 has 14 amino acids. Germline lookup yields CDR1 SGHAT and CDR2 FQNNGV.

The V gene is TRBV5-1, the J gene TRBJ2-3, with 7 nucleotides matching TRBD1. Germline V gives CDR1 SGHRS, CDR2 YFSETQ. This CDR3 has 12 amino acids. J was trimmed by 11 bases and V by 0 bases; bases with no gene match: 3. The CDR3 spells CASSLDRTGQYF. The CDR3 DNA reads TGCGCCAGCAGCTTGGACCGGACAGGGCAGTATTTT.

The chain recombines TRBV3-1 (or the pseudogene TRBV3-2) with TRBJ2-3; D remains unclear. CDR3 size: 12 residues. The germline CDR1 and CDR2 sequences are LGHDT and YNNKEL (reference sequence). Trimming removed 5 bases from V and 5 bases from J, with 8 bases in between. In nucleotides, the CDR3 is TGTGCCAGCAGCTGGGCGATAGATACGCAGTATTTT. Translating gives CASSWAIDTQYF.

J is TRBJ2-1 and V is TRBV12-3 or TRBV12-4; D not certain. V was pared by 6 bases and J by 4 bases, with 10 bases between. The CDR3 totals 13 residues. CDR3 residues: CASSLGEYNEQFF. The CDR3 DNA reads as TGTGCCAGCAGCCTCGGCGAGTACAATGAGCAGTTCTTC.

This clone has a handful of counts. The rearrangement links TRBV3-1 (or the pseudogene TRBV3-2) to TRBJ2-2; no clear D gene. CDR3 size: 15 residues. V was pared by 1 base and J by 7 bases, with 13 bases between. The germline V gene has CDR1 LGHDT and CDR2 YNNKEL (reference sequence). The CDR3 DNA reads TGTGCCAGCAGCCAAGGGCGAAGGGTAAACGGGGAGCTGTTTTTT. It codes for CASSQGRRVNGELFF.

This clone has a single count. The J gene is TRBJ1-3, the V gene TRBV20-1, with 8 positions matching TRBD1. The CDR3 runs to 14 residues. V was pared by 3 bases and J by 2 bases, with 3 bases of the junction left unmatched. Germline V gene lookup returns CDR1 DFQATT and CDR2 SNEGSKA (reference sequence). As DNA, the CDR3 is TGCAGTGCTAGTTCAGGGGGCCCTGGAAACACCATATATTTT. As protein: CSASSGGPGNTIYF.

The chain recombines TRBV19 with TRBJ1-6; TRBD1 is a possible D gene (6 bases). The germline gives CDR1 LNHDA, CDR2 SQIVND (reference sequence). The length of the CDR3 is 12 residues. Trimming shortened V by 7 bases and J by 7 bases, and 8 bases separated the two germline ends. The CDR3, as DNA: TGTGCCAGTAAAGGGGGGAATTCACCCCTCCACTTT. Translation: CASKGGNSPLHF.

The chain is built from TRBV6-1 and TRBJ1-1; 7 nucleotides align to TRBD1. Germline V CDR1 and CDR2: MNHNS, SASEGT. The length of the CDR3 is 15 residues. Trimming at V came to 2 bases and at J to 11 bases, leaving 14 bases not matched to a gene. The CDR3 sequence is CASSESLQGTSVAFF. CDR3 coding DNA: TGTGCCAGCAGTGAATCGCTACAGGGGACCTCGGTGGCTTTCTTT.

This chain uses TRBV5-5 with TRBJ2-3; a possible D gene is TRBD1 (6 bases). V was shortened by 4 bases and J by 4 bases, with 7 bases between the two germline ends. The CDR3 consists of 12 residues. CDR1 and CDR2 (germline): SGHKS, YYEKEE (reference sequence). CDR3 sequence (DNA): TGTGCCAGCAGCGAGGGGGCAGATACGCAGTATTTT. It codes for CASSEGADTQYF.

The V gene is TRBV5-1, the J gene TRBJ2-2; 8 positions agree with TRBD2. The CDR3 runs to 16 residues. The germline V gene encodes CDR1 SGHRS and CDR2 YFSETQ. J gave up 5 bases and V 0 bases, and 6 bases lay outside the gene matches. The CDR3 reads CASSLGPAGATGELFF. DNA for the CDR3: TGCGCCAGCAGCTTGGGTCCAGCGGGGGCTACCGGGGAGCTGTTTTTT.

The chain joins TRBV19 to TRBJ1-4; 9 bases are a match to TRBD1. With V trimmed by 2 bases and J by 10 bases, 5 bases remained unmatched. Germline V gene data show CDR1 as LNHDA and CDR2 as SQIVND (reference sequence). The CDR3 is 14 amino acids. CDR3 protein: CASSIPGQGRKLFF. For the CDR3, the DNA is TGTGCCAGTAGTATACCGGGACAGGGTCGAAAACTGTTTTTT.

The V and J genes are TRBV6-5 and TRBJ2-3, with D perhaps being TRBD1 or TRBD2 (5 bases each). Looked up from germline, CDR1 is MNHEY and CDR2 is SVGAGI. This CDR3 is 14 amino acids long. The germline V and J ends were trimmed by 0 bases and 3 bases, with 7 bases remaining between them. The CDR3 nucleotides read TGTGCCAGCAGTTACTCTGGGGGTACAGATACGCAGTATTTT. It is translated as CASSYSGGTDTQYF.

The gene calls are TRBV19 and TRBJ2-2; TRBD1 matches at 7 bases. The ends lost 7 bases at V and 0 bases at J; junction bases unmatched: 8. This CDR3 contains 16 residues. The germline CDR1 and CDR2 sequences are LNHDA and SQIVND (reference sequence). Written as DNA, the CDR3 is TGTGCCAGTAAAATTTTGGGGACAGCGAACACCGGGGAGCTGTTTTTT. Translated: CASKILGTANTGELFF.

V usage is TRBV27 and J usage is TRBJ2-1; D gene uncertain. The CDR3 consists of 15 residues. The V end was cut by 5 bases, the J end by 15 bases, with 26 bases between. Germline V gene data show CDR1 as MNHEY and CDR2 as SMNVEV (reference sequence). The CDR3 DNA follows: TGTGCCAGCAGTAACCCCCGGGTCCCGACGCCTCGGCGGTTCTTC. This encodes CASSNPRVPTPRRFF.

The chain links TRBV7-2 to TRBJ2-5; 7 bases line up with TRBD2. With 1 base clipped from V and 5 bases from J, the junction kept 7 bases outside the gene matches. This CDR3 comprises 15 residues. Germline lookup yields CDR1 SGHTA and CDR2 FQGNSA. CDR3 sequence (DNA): TGTGCCAGCAGCTTAGGGACTCTGCGGGGGGAGACCCAGTACTTC. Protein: CASSLGTLRGETQYF.

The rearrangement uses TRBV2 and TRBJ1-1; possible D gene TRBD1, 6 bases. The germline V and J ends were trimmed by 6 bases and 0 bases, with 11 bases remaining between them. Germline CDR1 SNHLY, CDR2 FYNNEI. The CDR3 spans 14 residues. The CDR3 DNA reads TGTGCCAGCAGCAAGGACAGAATGAACACTGAAGCTTTCTTT. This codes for CASSKDRMNTEAFF. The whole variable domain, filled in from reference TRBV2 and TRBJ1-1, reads EPEVTQTPSHQVTQMGQEVILRCVPISNHLYFYWYRQILGQKVEFLVSFYNNEISEKSEIFDDQFSVERPDGSNFTLKIRSTKLEDSAMYFCASSKDRMNTEAFFGQGTRLTVV.

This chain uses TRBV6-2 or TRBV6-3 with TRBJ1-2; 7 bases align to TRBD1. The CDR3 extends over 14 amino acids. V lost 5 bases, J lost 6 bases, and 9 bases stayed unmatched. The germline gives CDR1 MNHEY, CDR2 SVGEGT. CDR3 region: CASSPGDRPHGYTF. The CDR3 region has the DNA TGTGCCAGCAGTCCCGGGGACAGACCTCATGGCTACACCTTC.

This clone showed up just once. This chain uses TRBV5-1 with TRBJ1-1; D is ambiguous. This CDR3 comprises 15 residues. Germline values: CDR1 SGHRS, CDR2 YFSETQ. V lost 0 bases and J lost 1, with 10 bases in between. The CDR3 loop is CASSLVAGGNTEAFF. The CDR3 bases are TGCGCCAGCAGCTTGGTGGCGGGAGGGAACACTGAAGCTTTCTTT.

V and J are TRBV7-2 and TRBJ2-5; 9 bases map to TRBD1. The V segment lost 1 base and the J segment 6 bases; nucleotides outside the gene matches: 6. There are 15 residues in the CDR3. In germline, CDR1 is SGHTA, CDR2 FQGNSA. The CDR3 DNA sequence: TGTGCCAGCAGCTTAGGAGGGACAGGGTTGAAGACCCAGTACTTC. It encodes CASSLGGTGLKTQYF.

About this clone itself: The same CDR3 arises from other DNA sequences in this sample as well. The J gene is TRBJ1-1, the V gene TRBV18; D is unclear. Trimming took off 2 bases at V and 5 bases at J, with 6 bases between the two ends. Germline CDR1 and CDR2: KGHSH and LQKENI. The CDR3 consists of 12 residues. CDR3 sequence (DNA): TGTGCCAGCTCACCAGGGGATACTGAAGCTTTCTTT. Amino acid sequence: CASSPGDTEAFF.

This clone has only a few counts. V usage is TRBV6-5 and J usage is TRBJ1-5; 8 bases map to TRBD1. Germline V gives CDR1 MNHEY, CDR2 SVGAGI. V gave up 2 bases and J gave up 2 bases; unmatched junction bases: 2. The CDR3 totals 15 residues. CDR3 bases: TGTGCCAGCAGTTACGGACAGGGCCGCAATCAGCCCCAGCATTTT. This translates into CASSYGQGRNQPQHF.

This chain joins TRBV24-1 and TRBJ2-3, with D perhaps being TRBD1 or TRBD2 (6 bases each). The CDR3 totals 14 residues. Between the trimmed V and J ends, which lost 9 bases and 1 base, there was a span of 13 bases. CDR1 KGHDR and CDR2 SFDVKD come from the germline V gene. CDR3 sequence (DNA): TGTGCCACCTCGGGGGCGCGGGGCACAGATACGCAGTATTTT. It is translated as CATSGARGTDTQYF.

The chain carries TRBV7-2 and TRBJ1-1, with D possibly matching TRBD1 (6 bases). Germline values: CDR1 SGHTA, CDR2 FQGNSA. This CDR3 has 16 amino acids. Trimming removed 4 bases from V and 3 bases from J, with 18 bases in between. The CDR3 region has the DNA TGTGCCAGCAGCTCAGGGAGAAGGGGGAGGTACACTGAAGCTTTCTTT. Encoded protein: CASSSGRRGRYTEAFF.

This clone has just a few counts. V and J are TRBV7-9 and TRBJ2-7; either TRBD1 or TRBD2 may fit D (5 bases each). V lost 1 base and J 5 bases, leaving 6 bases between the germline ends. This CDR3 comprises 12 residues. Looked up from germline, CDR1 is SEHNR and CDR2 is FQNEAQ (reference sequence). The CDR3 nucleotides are TGTGCCAGCAGCTTAGTGGGGGACGAGCAGTACTTC. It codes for CASSLVGDEQYF. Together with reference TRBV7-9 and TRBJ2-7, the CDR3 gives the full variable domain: DTGVSQNPRHKITKRGQNVTFRCDPISEHNRLYWYRQTLGQGPEFLTYFQNEAQLEKSRLLSDRFSAERPKGSFSTLEIQRTEQGDSAMYLCASSLVGDEQYFGPGTRLTVT.